A selection of T cell receptor beta chains follows, all from one sample in a study of cytomegalovirus exposure and HLA in healthy donors. Measured with immunoSEQ multiplex PCR; TCRdb has only the in-frame clones, and not every one. The repertoire table contains about 84,000 clones. Sequenced material: PBMCs. The receptors derive from a man aged 50-59 years in good health and CMV-seronegative. The CDR3 runs from the conserved cysteine through the conserved F or W.

v_call	j_call	cdr3_aa
TRBV7-2	TRBJ2-5	CASSAGGAGETQYF
TRBV4-1	TRBJ1-4	CASSQVFRATNEKLFF
TRBV18	TRBJ2-1	CASSPFGTVGYNEQFF
TRBV6-5	TRBJ2-1	CASSYDQRGNEQFF
TRBV14	TRBJ1-6	CASNRFGNSPLHF
TRBV28	TRBJ2-7	CASSLIPDRIGGYYEQYF
TRBV18	NA	CASSPTGQGQSYEQYF
TRBV6-5	TRBJ1-2	CASSSQANYGYTF
TRBV5-1	TRBJ2-2	CASSLYGSGELFF
TRBV7-9	TRBJ1-4	CASSQGTRRATNEKLFF
TRBV9	TRBJ2-3	CASSVELAGSTDTQYF
TRBV4-2	TRBJ1-1	CASSQLGTTRNEAFF
TRBV9	TRBJ2-5	CASSVGQRGGGETQYF
TRBV18	TRBJ1-2	CASSPPLADGYTF
TRBV4-1	TRBJ1-1	CASSQDGLKRGPGFTEAFF
TRBV2	TRBJ1-6	CATTQGESPLHF
TRBV28	TRBJ1-2	CASSSGQFYGNYGYTF
TRBV7-2	TRBJ2-7	CASSLGTGWAYEQYF
TRBV28	TRBJ2-7	CASSLVHYEQYF
TRBV27	TRBJ1-6	CASSSHIQGDSSPLHF
TRBV28	TRBJ2-5	CASSLDRGPQETQYF
TRBV7-3	TRBJ1-1	CASSADRLNTEAFF
TRBV7-2	TRBJ1-2	CASSPDRNYGYTF
TRBV6-5	TRBJ2-2	CASSRRAENTGELFF
TRBV6-5	TRBJ2-5	CASSLQGKETQYF
TRBV7-7	TRBJ2-7	CASSFYGTGDPYEQYF
TRBV5-1	TRBJ2-4	CASSPGTGKNIQYF
TRBV5-4	TRBJ2-2	CASSLYSPDIPKRNTGELFF
TRBV11-3	TRBJ2-1	CASSPPGGFNEQFF
TRBV12-1	TRBJ1-6	CASSKLPLLVFTRYNSPLHF
TRBV5-1	TRBJ2-7	CASSFQGWDEQYF
TRBV5-1	TRBJ2-5	CASSLARRTSQETQYF
TRBV5-1	TRBJ1-3	CASSLTVTTRSGNTIYF
TRBV2	TRBJ2-2	CASSRDRGIGELFF
TRBV18	TRBJ1-1	CASSPLQGPDTEAFF
TRBV19	TRBJ2-1	CASSQQGAGEQFF
TRBV5-3	TRBJ1-2	CARNPGDYGYTF
TRBV9	TRBJ1-3	CASSVEQGYQIRSGNTIYF
TRBV7-7	TRBJ1-6	CASSTGAGNSPLHF
TRBV5-1	TRBJ2-2	CASFSTGTGETGELFF
TRBV4-2	TRBJ2-3	CASSQRTGLSLDTQYF
TRBV4-2	TRBJ1-4	CASSQESPGKLFF
TRBV7-7	TRBJ2-3	CASSQGTSGGLQYF
TRBV6-5	TRBJ1-2	CASRSRVVGGYTF
TRBV6-1	TRBJ2-1	CASSEHGGIYNEQFF
TRBV7-6	TRBJ2-1	CASSLTGNEQFF
TRBV15	TRBJ1-2	CATSRATANNYGYTF
TRBV6-4	TRBJ2-7	CASSDKGQGFYEQYF
TRBV2	TRBJ1-2	CARQGSNYGYTF
TRBV6-5	NA	CASNLGAGYEQYF
TRBV7-3	TRBJ1-2	CASSPGQNYGYTF
TRBV7-6	TRBJ2-1	CASSLGGGAYNEQFF
TRBV11-2	TRBJ2-7	CASSFDRGAYEQYF
TRBV7-7	TRBJ2-7	CASSPSPGGLNEQYF
TRBV18	TRBJ1-6	CASSRTPGQGELGASPLHF
TRBV5-1	TRBJ2-1	CASSLTSPIAYNEQFF